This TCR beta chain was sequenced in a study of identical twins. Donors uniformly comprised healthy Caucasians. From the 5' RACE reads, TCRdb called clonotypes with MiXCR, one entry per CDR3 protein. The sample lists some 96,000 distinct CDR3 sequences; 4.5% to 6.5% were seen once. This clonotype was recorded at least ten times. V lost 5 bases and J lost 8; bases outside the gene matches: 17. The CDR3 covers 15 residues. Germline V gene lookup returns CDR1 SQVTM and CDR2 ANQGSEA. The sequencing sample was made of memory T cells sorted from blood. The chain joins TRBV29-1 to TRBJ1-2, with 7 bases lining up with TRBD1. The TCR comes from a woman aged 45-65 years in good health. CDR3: CSVKVYGKGAGGYTF. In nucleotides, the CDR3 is TGCAGCGTTAAAGTATACGGGAAGGGGGCTGGAGGCTACACCTTC.